This TCR beta chain was sequenced during a study of blood T cell repertoires in COVID-19. The method was immunoSEQ multiplex PCR; TCRdb's version includes in-frame clones alone and lacks a portion of them. Of about 240,000 clones in the sample, approximately 90% were seen once. Trimming cost V 6 bases and J 1 base; bases outside gene matches: 6. The germline V gene encodes CDR1 MNHEY and CDR2 SVGAGI. The CDR3 has 15 residues. The rearrangement uses TRBV6-5 and TRBJ2-1; TRBD1 matches at 7 bases. The sample comprised PBMCs or T cells enriched from blood (not recorded which). The receptor comes from a man aged 40-49 years who had recovered from COVID-19. CDR3 sequence (DNA): TGTGCCAGCAGACCGACAGGGCCGTCCTACAATGAGCAGTTCTTC. As protein: CASRPTGPSYNEQFF.